The 27 T cell receptor beta chains below were found in one sample sequenced in a study of T cell responses to AZD1222 COVID-19 vaccine. TCRdb's table, derived via immunoSEQ multiplex PCR, lists solely in-frame clones and lacks some. Among under 150,000 clones listed, over 90% were seen once. The source material was peripheral blood, sampled on day 0 of AZD1222 vaccination. Every receptor here comes from an adult in good health.

The chain links TRBV10-3 to TRBJ1-1; no reliable D call. Germline V gene lookup returns CDR1 ENHRY and CDR2 SYGVKD. This CDR3 has 14 amino acids. Trimming shortened V by 3 bases and J by 3 bases, and 11 bases separated the two germline ends. The CDR3 loop reads CAISETSGDTEAFF. CDR3 nucleotide sequence: TGTGCCATCAGTGAAACATCGGGAGACACTGAAGCTTTCTTT.

The chain carries TRBV5-4 and TRBJ1-6; 9 bases map to TRBD1. The CDR3 totals 14 residues. CDR1 SGHNT and CDR2 YYREEE come from the germline V gene (reference sequence). V was clipped by 0 bases and J by 10 bases; unmatched bases: 2. CDR3 region: CASSLEQGASPLHF. DNA for the CDR3: TGTGCCAGCAGCTTGGAACAGGGGGCATCACCCCTCCACTTT.

The chain uses TRBV19 and TRBJ1-1, with D unclear. V dropped 5 bases and J dropped 4 bases, with 20 bases sitting between them. The CDR3 runs to 16 residues. The germline gives CDR1 LNHDA, CDR2 SQIVND (reference sequence). The CDR3 sequence: CASSPPPYSGGTEAFF. CDR3 nucleotides: TGTGCCAGTAGTCCGCCACCTTACTCGGGCGGCACTGAAGCTTTCTTT.

V usage is TRBV19 and J usage is TRBJ1-1; no firm D call. V lost 5 bases to trimming and J lost 1 base, with 8 bases between them. The CDR3 spans 13 residues. The germline gives CDR1 LNHDA, CDR2 SQIVND (reference sequence). The CDR3 DNA follows: TGTGCCAGTAGTGAACGGGAGAACACTGAAGCTTTCTTT. It translates to CASSERENTEAFF.

Written as DNA, the CDR3 is TGTGCCAGCAGCTTAGGAGGCGTTCAGCCCCAGCATTTT. Translation: CASSLGGVQPQHF. The chain combines TRBV7-9 with TRBJ1-5; D gene unclear. Germline lookup yields CDR1 SEHNR and CDR2 FQNEAQ (reference sequence). The CDR3 length is 13 residues. Trimming stripped 1 base from V and 6 bases from J, with 7 bases between.

The chain couples TRBV4-1 to TRBJ2-3, with TRBD1 matching over 8 bases. Germline assignment: CDR1 MGHRA and CDR2 YSYEKL. The CDR3 is 14 amino acids. With V trimmed by 1 base and J by 6 bases, 3 bases remained unmatched. The CDR3 spells CASSQAGGQDTQYF. CDR3 DNA sequence: TGCGCCAGCAGCCAAGCAGGGGGCCAGGATACGCAGTATTTT.

The rearrangement joins TRBV5-1 to TRBJ1-1; 8 positions agree with TRBD1. The V segment lost 2 bases and the J segment 7 bases; nucleotides outside the gene matches: 4. Germline CDR1 is SGHRS and CDR2 is YFSETQ. The CDR3 spans 13 residues. CDR3 in DNA: TGCGCCAGCAGCTTCCGGGACAGGAGTGAAGCTTTCTTT. Its translation: CASSFRDRSEAFF.

This clone was seen once. CDR3 region: CASSLEVGGPNTGELFF. The CDR3 nucleotides read TGCGCCAGCAGCTTGGAGGTCGGGGGCCCCAACACCGGGGAGCTGTTTTTT. The V and J genes are TRBV5-1 and TRBJ2-2; either TRBD1 or TRBD2 may supply D (6 bases each). This CDR3 has 17 amino acids. V lost 0 bases and J lost 2, with 14 bases in between. Germline V gene data show CDR1 as SGHRS and CDR2 as YFSETQ.

This chain connects TRBV5-5 to TRBJ1-1; D not resolved. Trimming removed 3 bases from V and 7 bases from J, with 22 bases in between. CDR1 is SGHKS, CDR2 YYEKEE, per germline (reference sequence). CDR3 length equals 16 residues. CDR3 DNA sequence: TGTGCCAGCAGCTCGGTGGTAACCGCCGGCGCCCTTGAAGCTTTCTTT. Its protein product is CASSSVVTAGALEAFF.

The V and J genes are TRBV5-6 and TRBJ1-6; D ambiguous. Trimming removed 4 bases at V and 0 bases at J, with 11 bases between. The CDR3 covers 16 residues. Germline CDR1 SGHDT, CDR2 YYEEEE. In nucleotides, the CDR3 is TGTGCCAGCAGCGATGACCTAGTCTCCTATAATTCACCCCTCCACTTT. This gives the protein CASSDDLVSYNSPLHF.

The V call is TRBV19, the J call TRBJ1-1, with a possible D match to TRBD1 (6 bases). CDR3 length equals 14 residues. Germline CDR1 is LNHDA and CDR2 is SQIVND (reference sequence). With 6 bases removed from V and 7 bases from J, the gap between germline ends came to 18 bases. As DNA, the CDR3 is TGTGCCAGTAGAGACTTGGGGACACCTCTTGAAGCTTTCTTT. Amino acids: CASRDLGTPLEAFF.

The chain is built from TRBV10-3 and TRBJ2-1, with 12 bases lining up with TRBD2. Per germline, CDR1 ENHRY and CDR2 SYGVKD. The CDR3 consists of 14 residues. The V gene end was trimmed by 6 bases and the J gene end by 10 bases; junction bases not matched to a gene: 7. This chain's CDR3 is CAISESTSGGEQFF. The CDR3 DNA is TGTGCCATCAGCGAATCTACTAGCGGGGGGGAGCAGTTCTTC.

This chain joins TRBV6-5 and TRBJ1-5; D unresolved. The CDR3 has 15 amino acids. Trimming cost V 2 bases and J 1 base, with 9 bases left between them. Germline values: CDR1 MNHEY, CDR2 SVGAGI. This CDR3 reads CASSYMGISNQPQHF. The CDR3 region has the DNA TGTGCCAGCAGTTACATGGGGATAAGCAATCAGCCCCAGCATTTT.

The V call is TRBV7-2, the J call TRBJ1-6; D is undetermined. The CDR3 has 13 amino acids. Per the germline V gene, CDR1 is SGHTA and CDR2 is FQGNSA. Trimming cost V 5 bases and J 3 bases, with 5 bases left between them. The CDR3 protein is CASSRIYNSPLHF. Written as DNA, the CDR3 is TGTGCCAGCAGCCGGATCTATAATTCACCCCTCCACTTT.

In regard to this clone: This sample also contains other DNA sequences that code for the same CDR3. The chain recombines TRBV11-2 with TRBJ2-7, with D uncertain. CDR1 SGHAT and CDR2 FQNNGV come from the germline V gene. This CDR3 has 12 residues. The ends were cut back, 2 bases at V and 2 bases at J, with 4 bases in the middle. This CDR3 reads CASSLSPYEQYF. The CDR3 bases are TGTGCCAGCAGCTTATCCCCCTACGAGCAGTACTTC.

The gene calls are TRBV6-5 and TRBJ1-6; D is possibly TRBD1 (5 bases). In germline, CDR1 is MNHEY, CDR2 SVGAGI. Trimming stripped 2 bases from V and 9 bases from J, with 17 bases between. The CDR3 is 16 amino acids. The CDR3 here is CASSYGPGPEGSPLHF. CDR3 sequence (DNA): TGTGCCAGCAGTTACGGTCCGGGACCCGAGGGTTCACCCCTCCACTTT.

V is TRBV11-2 and J is TRBJ2-1; TRBD2 matches at 10 bases. CDR1 is SGHAT and CDR2 is FQNNGV in the germline V gene. Trimming took 4 bases from V and 7 from J; bases not matched to a gene: 7. CDR3 length: 15 amino acids. The CDR3 reads CASSYSGGNRNEQFF. DNA of the CDR3: TGTGCCAGCAGCTATAGCGGGGGGAACCGGAATGAGCAGTTCTTC.

The V call is TRBV29-1, the J call TRBJ1-2, with TRBD1 matching over 8 bases. This CDR3 contains 14 residues. From germline, CDR1 is SQVTM and CDR2 ANQGSEA. V shed 6 bases and J 5 bases; nucleotides not matched to a gene: 11. Written as DNA, the CDR3 is TGCAGCGTCCACGGGACAGGAAGTAGTTATGGCTACACCTTC. Its translation: CSVHGTGSSYGYTF.

The chain carries TRBV14 and TRBJ2-4, with D perhaps matching TRBD2 (7 bases). Germline CDR1 is SGHDN and CDR2 is FVKESK. V lost 3 bases, J lost 9 bases, and 12 bases lay in between. The CDR3 spans 13 residues. The CDR3 DNA reads TGTGCCAGCAGCCACGGGGGGCCAACCATTCAGTACTTC. This sequence encodes CASSHGGPTIQYF.

This chain uses TRBV11-2 with TRBJ1-1; D is unclear. CDR3 size: 18 residues. V lost 0 bases and J 0 bases, leaving 17 bases between the germline ends. The germline CDR1 and CDR2 sequences are SGHAT and FQNNGV. Here the CDR3 DNA reads TGTGCCAGCAGCTTAGATCAGGAGGCGGAGTATCTGAACACTGAAGCTTTCTTT. Its protein product is CASSLDQEAEYLNTEAFF.

This chain connects TRBV5-4 to TRBJ2-2; 15 nucleotides agree with TRBD2. The CDR3 has 17 residues. Germline CDR1 reads SGHNT; CDR2 reads YYREEE (reference sequence). The J segment lost 3 bases and the V segment lost 2 bases, leaving 2 bases of the junction unmatched. The CDR3: CASSLRTSGGDTGELFF. The CDR3 DNA reads as TGTGCCAGCAGCTTACGGACTAGCGGGGGGGACACCGGGGAGCTGTTTTTT.

The V and J genes are TRBV6-6 and TRBJ1-3; maybe TRBD1 (5 bases). Germline assignment: CDR1 MNHNY and CDR2 SVGAGI (reference sequence). The V and J ends lost 5 bases and 0 bases respectively, with 17 bases between them. The length of the CDR3 is 17 residues. CDR3 protein: CASSPKFRAHSGNTIYF. CDR3 sequence (DNA): TGTGCCAGCAGTCCCAAATTCAGGGCGCACTCTGGAAACACCATATATTTT.

The chain joins TRBV6-1 to TRBJ1-5, with 7 bases that match TRBD1. There are 15 residues in the CDR3. Germline CDR1 and CDR2: MNHNS and SASEGT. The trim removed 0 bases at V and 7 bases at J, leaving 6 bases unmatched. DNA for the CDR3: TGTGCCAGCAGTGAAGCGGTGACAGGGACCCAGCCCCAGCATTTT. Translation gives CASSEAVTGTQPQHF.

This clone was seen once. V gene TRBV7-9 combines with J gene TRBJ2-1; D perhaps matches TRBD2 (6 bases). Germline lookup yields CDR1 SEHNR and CDR2 FQNEAQ (reference sequence). The CDR3 consists of 13 residues. Trimming left V 0 bases short and J 7 bases short, with 7 bases between. The CDR3 protein is CASSLARENEQFF. CDR3 sequence (DNA): TGTGCCAGCAGCTTAGCGCGGGAAAATGAGCAGTTCTTC.

The V call is TRBV3-1 (or the pseudogene TRBV3-2), the J call TRBJ1-6; D is unclear. This CDR3 spans 15 amino acids. From germline, CDR1 is LGHDT and CDR2 YNNKEL (reference sequence). Trimming removed 2 bases at V and 6 bases at J, with 11 bases between. CDR3 sequence reads: CASSQFGGTNSPLHF. The CDR3 DNA follows: TGTGCCAGCAGCCAATTTGGAGGTACTAATTCACCCCTCCACTTT.

This clone was detected only once. The chain couples TRBV7-2 to TRBJ1-6, with D uncertain. Per germline, CDR1 SGHTA and CDR2 FQGNSA. This CDR3 has 15 residues. The V gene lost 4 bases and the J gene lost 7 bases, with 14 bases spanning the gap. The CDR3 nucleotides are TGTGCCAGCAGCTCCGAGGGCAGCCGCAATTCACCCCTCCACTTT. It yields the protein CASSSEGSRNSPLHF. Full variable domain (remainder filled in from reference TRBV7-2 and TRBJ1-6): GAGVSQSPSNKVTEKGKDVELRCDPISGHTALYWYRQSLGQGLEFLIYFQGNSAPDKSGLPSDRFSAERTGGSVSTLTIQRTQQEDSAVYLCASSSEGSRNSPLHFGNGTRLTVT.

This clone was detected only a few times. The rearrangement joins TRBV6-6 to TRBJ1-2; the D is unclear. Germline values: CDR1 MNHNY, CDR2 SVGAGI (reference sequence). With 0 bases removed from V and 3 bases from J, the gap between germline ends came to 11 bases. CDR3 length: 15 amino acids. The CDR3 DNA follows: TGTGCCAGCAGTTACTCGTCCGTGGGCCACTATGGCTACACCTTC. Translated: CASSYSSVGHYGYTF.